These 12 T cell receptor beta chains came from one sample sequenced in a study of cytomegalovirus exposure and HLA in healthy donors. This table comes from immunoSEQ multiplex PCR, and its TCRdb copy is limited to in-frame clones, with some not included. This sample has about 120,000 clones, with 70% to 90% found just once. Sequenced input: PBMCs. The receptors were sampled from a woman aged 18-29 years in good health and CMV-seronegative.

The J gene is TRBJ1-2, the V gene TRBV6-1; 7 bases are shared with TRBD1. The CDR3 is 13 amino acids. CDR1 MNHNS and CDR2 SASEGT come from the germline V gene. The trim removed 0 bases at V and 11 bases at J, leaving 6 bases unmatched. The CDR3 bases are TGTGCCAGCAGTGAAGCGCGGGACAGTTTATACACCTTC. This encodes CASSEARDSLYTF.

The chain is built from TRBV7-9 and TRBJ1-1; perhaps TRBD1 as D (5 bases). The CDR3 is 14 amino acids. Trimming left V 4 bases short and J 2 bases short, with 11 bases between. Germline CDR1 is SEHNR and CDR2 is FQNEAQ (reference sequence). The chain's CDR3 is CASSSTRGNTEAFF. DNA of the CDR3: TGTGCCAGCAGCTCCACAAGGGGTAACACTGAAGCTTTCTTT. Complete variable domain (other parts from reference TRBV7-9 and TRBJ1-1): DTGVSQNPRHKITKRGQNVTFRCDPISEHNRLYWYRQTLGQGPEFLTYFQNEAQLEKSRLLSDRFSAERPKGSFSTLEIQRTEQGDSAMYLCASSSTRGNTEAFFGQGTRLTVV.

The chain joins TRBV5-6 to TRBJ2-6; 8 bases agree with TRBD1. The V gene end was trimmed by 7 bases and the J gene end by 9 bases; junction bases not matched to a gene: 6. The CDR3 has 13 amino acids. Germline-derived CDR1 and CDR2 are SGHDT and YYEEEE. The CDR3 here is CASGRTGHNVLTF. The CDR3 region has the DNA TGTGCCAGCGGCCGGACAGGGCACAACGTCCTGACTTTC.

The chain joins TRBV4-3 to TRBJ1-2, with TRBD1 matching 8 bases. The ends lost 0 bases at V and 4 bases at J; junction bases unmatched: 16. Germline CDR1 reads LGHNA; CDR2 reads YSLEER. The CDR3 is 19 amino acids. The CDR3 nucleotides are TGCGCCAGCAGCCAAGATCTTGAGACAGGGGCTAATCGGTTCTATGGCTACACCTTC. It yields the protein CASSQDLETGANRFYGYTF.

The chain joins TRBV4-1 to TRBJ2-1; a weak D match, TRBD2 (6 bases). The germline V gene encodes CDR1 MGHRA and CDR2 YSYEKL. The V and J ends lost 0 bases and 10 bases respectively, with 25 bases between them. CDR3 size: 18 residues. This chain's CDR3 is CASSQDPMYSLGGGEQFF. The DNA for the CDR3 is TGCGCCAGCAGCCAAGACCCCATGTATAGCTTGGGAGGTGGGGAGCAGTTCTTC.

This clone was seen only once. V and J are TRBV23-1 and TRBJ2-5, with TRBD1 matching over 7 bases. TRBV23-1 is an ORF, with its function uncertain. This CDR3 contains 14 residues. V lost 6 bases and J lost 7; bases outside the gene matches: 11. CDR3 bases: TGCGCCAGCAGCCAGACAGGGCGGATGTGGACCCAGTACTTC. Translating gives CASSQTGRMWTQYF.

This chain uses TRBV14 with TRBJ1-1, with 9 bases that match TRBD1. This CDR3 is 16 amino acids long. CDR1 SGHDN and CDR2 FVKESK come from the germline V gene. V shed 4 bases, J shed 2 bases, and the junction held 8 bases outside the gene matches. The DNA for the CDR3 is TGTGCCAGCAGCCCGACAGGGGGTTCAGCTAACACTGAAGCTTTCTTT. This sequence encodes CASSPTGGSANTEAFF.

This clone was seen just once. The chain is built from TRBV6-5 and TRBJ1-3; D perhaps matches TRBD1 (5 bases). CDR1 is MNHEY, CDR2 SVGAGI, per germline. The CDR3 runs 15 residues. Trimming removed 8 bases at V and 0 bases at J, with 14 bases between. Here the CDR3 reads CASATWGDSGNTIYF. DNA for the CDR3: TGTGCCAGCGCAACCTGGGGGGACTCTGGAAACACCATATATTTT.

The chain recombines TRBV27 with TRBJ2-1, with 7 nucleotides matching TRBD1. The CDR3 consists of 15 residues. The trim removed 2 bases at V and 7 bases at J, leaving 8 bases unmatched. Germline V gene data show CDR1 as MNHEY and CDR2 as SMNVEV (reference sequence). The CDR3 protein is CASSLITGASNEQFF. Here the CDR3 DNA reads TGTGCCAGCAGTTTAATAACAGGGGCGTCGAATGAGCAGTTCTTC.

This clone showed up just once. V gene TRBV5-1 combines with J gene TRBJ1-1; 10 bases line up with TRBD1. Germline CDR1 reads SGHRS; CDR2 reads YFSETQ. The CDR3 spans 15 residues. J was trimmed by 4 bases and V by 0 bases; bases with no gene match: 3. CDR3 sequence: CASSLVGQGGTEAFF. The CDR3 coding sequence is TGCGCCAGCAGCTTGGTTGGACAGGGGGGCACTGAAGCTTTCTTT.

The chain joins TRBV27 to TRBJ2-3; 10 nucleotides agree with TRBD2. The V and J ends lost 4 bases and 1 base, in that order; junction bases with no gene match: 5. The CDR3 sequence is 16 residues long. CDR1 and CDR2 (germline): MNHEY, SMNVEV (reference sequence). Here the CDR3 reads CASSSAGLAGTDTQYF. As DNA, the CDR3 is TGTGCCAGCAGTTCAGCCGGACTAGCGGGCACAGATACGCAGTATTTT.

The chain has TRBV30 and TRBJ1-1, with 9 positions matching TRBD1. Germline trimming cut 4 bases from V and 3 bases from J; bases unmatched to any gene: 6. The length of the CDR3 is 14 residues. Germline assignment: CDR1 GTSNPN and CDR2 SVGIG (reference sequence). The CDR3 here is CAWNDRGSYTEAFF. The CDR3 nucleotides read TGTGCCTGGAACGACAGGGGGTCGTACACTGAAGCTTTCTTT. Filled out from reference TRBV30 and TRBJ1-1, the complete variable domain reads SQTIHQWPATLVQPVGSPLSLECTVEGTSNPNLYWYRQAAGRGLQLLFYSVGIGQISSEVPQNLSASRPQDRQFILSSKKLLLSDSGFYLCAWNDRGSYTEAFFGQGTRLTVV.